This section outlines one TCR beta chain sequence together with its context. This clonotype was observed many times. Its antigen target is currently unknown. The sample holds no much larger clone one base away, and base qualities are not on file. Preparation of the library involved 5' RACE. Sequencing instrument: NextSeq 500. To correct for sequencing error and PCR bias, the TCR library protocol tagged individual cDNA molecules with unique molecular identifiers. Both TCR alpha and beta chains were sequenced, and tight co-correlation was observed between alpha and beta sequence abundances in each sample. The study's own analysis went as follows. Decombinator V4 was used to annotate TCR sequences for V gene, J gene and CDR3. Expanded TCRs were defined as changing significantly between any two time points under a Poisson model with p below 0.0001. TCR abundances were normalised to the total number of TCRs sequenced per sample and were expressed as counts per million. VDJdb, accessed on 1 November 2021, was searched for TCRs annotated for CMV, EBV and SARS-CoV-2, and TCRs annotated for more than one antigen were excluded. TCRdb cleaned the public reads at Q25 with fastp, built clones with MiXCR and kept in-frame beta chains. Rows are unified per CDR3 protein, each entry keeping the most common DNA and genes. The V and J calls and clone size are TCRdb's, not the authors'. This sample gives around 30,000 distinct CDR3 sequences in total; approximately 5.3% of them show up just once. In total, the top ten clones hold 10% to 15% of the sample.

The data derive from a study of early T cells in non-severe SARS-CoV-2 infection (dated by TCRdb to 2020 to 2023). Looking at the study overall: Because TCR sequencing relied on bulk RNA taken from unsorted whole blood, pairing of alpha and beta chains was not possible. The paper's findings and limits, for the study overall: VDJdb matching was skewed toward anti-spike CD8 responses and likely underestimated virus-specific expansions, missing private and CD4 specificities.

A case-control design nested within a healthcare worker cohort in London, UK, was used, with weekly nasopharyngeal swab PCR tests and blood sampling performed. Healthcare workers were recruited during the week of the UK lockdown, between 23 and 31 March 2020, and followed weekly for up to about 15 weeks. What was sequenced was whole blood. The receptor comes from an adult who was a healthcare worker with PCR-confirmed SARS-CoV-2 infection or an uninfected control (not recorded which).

The encoded CDR3 is CASSLERGVYNEQFF. At the DNA level, the sequence is TGCGCCAGCAGCTTGGAGCGGGGGGTCTACAATGAGCAGTTCTTC. The sequence links TRBV5-1 to TRBJ2-1, and 9 junction bases match TRBD2. Relative to germline, V is missing 0 bases and J is missing 3 bases, with 1 base of the junction outside any gene match. The CDR3 has 15 amino acids, counting the end cysteine and phenylalanine. This entry keeps only the CDR3 DNA: 45 bases, framed from base 1. For CDR1 and CDR2, the germline V gene lists SGHRS and YFSETQ. Supplemented by the reference TRBV5-1 and TRBJ2-1 proteins around the CDR3, the complete variable domain is KAGVTQTPRYLIKTRGQQVTLSCSPISGHRSVSWYQQTPGQGLQFLFEYFSETQRNKGNFPGRFSGRQFSNSRSEMNVSTLELGDSALYLCASSLERGVYNEQFFGPGTRLTVL.